A single sample gave rise to the 11 T cell receptor beta chains below, sequenced in a study of monozygotic twins with inflammatory bowel disease. TCRdb re-called the 5' RACE reads; every CDR3 protein appears as one record, without DNA. The specimen's table records more than 300,000 distinct CDR3 sequences. The sample was blood. Receptors originate from a human donor with ulcerative colitis or Crohn's disease, or a healthy co-twin of an affected twin (not recorded which).

The chain combines TRBV6-5 with TRBJ2-6. The CDR3 totals 17 residues. Looked up from germline, CDR1 is MNHEY and CDR2 is SVGAGI. The CDR3 sequence: CASSYRSGVSGANVLTF.

This rearrangement joins TRBV5-1 to TRBJ2-1; TCRdb gives TRBD1 as the D gene, but with no DNA this cannot be confirmed. The CDR3 is 15 amino acids. Germline V gene lookup returns CDR1 SGHRS and CDR2 YFSETQ. This chain's CDR3 is CASSTERDRAKWQFF.

The CDR3 loop is CSAWTGRSYTQYF. V is TRBV20-1 and J is TRBJ2-3; the TCRdb D gene call, TRBD1, has no DNA to confirm it. CDR1 and CDR2 (germline): DFQATT, SNEGSKA (reference sequence). The CDR3 is 13 amino acids.

J is TRBJ2-7 and V is TRBV11-2; the TCRdb call, TRBD2, lacks DNA for checking. Germline CDR1 is SGHAT and CDR2 is FQNNGV. CDR3 length: 15 amino acids. The CDR3 protein is CASSSQLAGAYEQYF.

This chain joins TRBV5-1 and TRBJ2-1; TCRdb outputs TRBD1, but without DNA this stays unchecked. The length of the CDR3 is 15 residues. Per the germline V gene, CDR1 is SGHRS and CDR2 is YFSETQ. The CDR3 protein is CASSWTDRANNEQFF.

The chain is built from TRBV7-2 and TRBJ2-7; the D call from TCRdb, TRBD1, cannot be confirmed without DNA. Germline assignment: CDR1 SGHTA and CDR2 FQGNSA. This CDR3 is 13 amino acids long. The CDR3 loop reads CASHGAGPYEQYF.

This rearrangement joins TRBV3-1 to TRBJ1-2; absent DNA, TCRdb's TRBD1 call cannot be checked. The length of the CDR3 is 13 residues. The germline V gene encodes CDR1 LGHDT and CDR2 YNNKEL (reference sequence). Here the CDR3 reads CASSRIDRGGYTF.

The gene calls are TRBV7-6 and TRBJ2-6. Germline V CDR1 and CDR2: SGHVS, FNYEAQ. This CDR3 has 17 residues. CDR3 loop: CASSLVLSYSGANVLTF.

The rearrangement links TRBV20-1 to TRBJ2-1; TCRdb selects TRBD2, and the lack of DNA leaves this call unchecked. The CDR3 runs to 18 residues. Germline loops: CDR1 DFQATT, CDR2 SNEGSKA (reference sequence). CDR3 amino acids: CSARLAGGSAGSYNEQFF.

The chain recombines TRBV12-3 or TRBV12-4 with TRBJ1-2; TCRdb outputs TRBD1, but without DNA this stays unchecked. The CDR3 has 15 amino acids. Here the CDR3 reads CASSLGTGLRSGYTF.

The chain employs TRBV20-1 and TRBJ2-5; the TCRdb D gene call, TRBD2, has no DNA to confirm it. This CDR3 is 15 amino acids long. Germline loops: CDR1 DFQATT, CDR2 SNEGSKA (reference sequence). The CDR3 sequence: CSARGLAGGGETQYF.